These 8 T cell receptor beta chains share one sample of origin, sequenced in a study of OX40 agonist ivuxolimab in advanced cancers. Only in-frame clones appear in the TCRdb table, and some are missing; sequencing was by immunoSEQ multiplex PCR. Of about 91,000 clones in the sample, 85% to 90% were seen once. The specimen comprised CD4+ or CD8+ T cells sorted from blood, sampled in a trial of the OX40 agonist ivuxolimab. The receptor source for this set is an adult with an advanced solid tumor such as melanoma, head and neck, liver or kidney cancer.

This chain uses TRBV7-9 with TRBJ2-1, with D hard to call. CDR3 length: 12 residues. Germline loops: CDR1 SEHNR, CDR2 FQNEAQ (reference sequence). The V end lost 0 bases, the J end lost 4 bases, and 1 base lay between the germline ends. CDR3 in amino acids: CASSLAYNEQFF. The CDR3 DNA reads TGTGCCAGCAGCTTAGCTTACAATGAGCAGTTCTTC.

A note on this clone: Other DNA sequences in this sample translate to the same CDR3. The chain couples TRBV10-3 to TRBJ2-7, with 9 bases fitting TRBD1. Germline-derived CDR1 and CDR2 are ENHRY and SYGVKD. Germline trimming cut 5 bases from V and 4 bases from J; bases unmatched to any gene: 3. The CDR3 has 13 amino acids. The CDR3 coding sequence is TGTGCCATCAGTCGGGACAGGGAGTACGAGCAGTACTTC. Protein sequence: CAISRDREYEQYF.

The sample holds a few counts of this clone. The V gene is TRBV6-1, the J gene TRBJ2-3; 8 bases agree with TRBD1. This CDR3 has 16 residues. Germline V gene data show CDR1 as MNHNS and CDR2 as SASEGT. J lost 1 base, V lost 4 bases, and 7 bases had no gene match. CDR3: CASSAIRGQGTDTQYF. As DNA, the CDR3 is TGTGCCAGCAGTGCGATCAGGGGGCAGGGCACAGATACGCAGTATTTT.

The J gene is TRBJ2-7, the V gene TRBV7-2; D possibly uses TRBD1 or TRBD2 (6 bases each). V lost 0 bases to trimming and J lost 6 bases, with 15 bases between them. CDR1 and CDR2 from the germline V gene are SGHTA and FQGNSA. CDR3 size: 15 residues. Here the CDR3 reads CASSLAGGTLGEQYF. The CDR3 nucleotides read TGTGCCAGCAGCTTAGCCGGAGGGACACTCGGCGAGCAGTACTTC.

There are a few counts of this clone. This chain joins TRBV6-5 and TRBJ2-3; TRBD2 matches 8 bases. Germline CDR1 and CDR2: MNHEY and SVGAGI. The junction had 9 bases not matched to a gene; V was cut back by 10 bases and J by 0 bases. The CDR3 runs 15 residues. The CDR3 DNA reads as TGTGCCACCGGGGCGGGGGGTACTAGCACAGATACGCAGTATTTT. Its protein is CATGAGGTSTDTQYF.

This chain connects TRBV7-8 to TRBJ2-7; D possibly corresponds to TRBD1 (5 bases). Germline CDR1 and CDR2: SGHVS and FQNEAQ. The CDR3 is made up of 14 amino acids. Between the trimmed V and J ends, which lost 2 bases and 2 bases, there was a span of 10 bases. CDR3 DNA: TGTGCCAGCAGCTTAAGAAGGGGCCCCTACGAGCAGTACTTC. Its protein product is CASSLRRGPYEQYF.

This CDR3 is CASRPGLAGVYEQYF. CDR3 nucleotide sequence: TGTGCCAGCAGACCCGGACTAGCGGGAGTATACGAGCAGTACTTC. V gene TRBV27 combines with J gene TRBJ2-7; the match to TRBD2 covers 13 bases. The CDR3 runs to 15 residues. J lost 4 bases, V lost 6 bases, and 6 bases had no gene match. Germline V gene sequence: CDR1 MNHEY, CDR2 SMNVEV (reference sequence).

The CDR3 loop reads CASSPAGSRRPGELFF. The CDR3, as DNA: TGTGCCAGCTCCCCCGCGGGCTCCAGGAGGCCCGGGGAGCTGTTTTTT. The chain joins TRBV18 to TRBJ2-2; possibly TRBD2 for D (5 bases). V shed 6 bases and J shed 6 bases, with 20 bases lying between them. The CDR3 runs to 16 residues. From germline, CDR1 is KGHSH and CDR2 LQKENI.